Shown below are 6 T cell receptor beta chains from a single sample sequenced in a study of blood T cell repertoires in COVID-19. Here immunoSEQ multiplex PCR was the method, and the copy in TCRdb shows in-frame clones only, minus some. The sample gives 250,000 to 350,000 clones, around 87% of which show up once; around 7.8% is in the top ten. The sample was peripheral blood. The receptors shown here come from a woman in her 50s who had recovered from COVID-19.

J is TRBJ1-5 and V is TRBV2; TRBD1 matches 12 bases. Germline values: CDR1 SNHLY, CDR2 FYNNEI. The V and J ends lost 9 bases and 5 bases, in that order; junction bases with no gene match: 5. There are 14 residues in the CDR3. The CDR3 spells CASNRDRGHQPQHF. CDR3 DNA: TGTGCCAGTAACCGGGACAGGGGGCATCAGCCCCAGCATTTT.

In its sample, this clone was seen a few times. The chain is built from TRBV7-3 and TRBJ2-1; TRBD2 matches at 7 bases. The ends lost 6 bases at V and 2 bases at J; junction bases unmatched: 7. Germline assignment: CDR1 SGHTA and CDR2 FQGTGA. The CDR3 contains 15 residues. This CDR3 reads CASSREAGTYNEQFF. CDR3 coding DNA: TGTGCCAGCAGTCGTGAAGCGGGAACCTACAATGAGCAGTTCTTC.

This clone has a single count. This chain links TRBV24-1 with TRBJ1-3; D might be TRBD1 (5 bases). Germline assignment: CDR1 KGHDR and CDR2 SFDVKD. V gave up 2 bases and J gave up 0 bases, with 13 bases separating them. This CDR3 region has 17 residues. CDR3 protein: CATSDSGGLSSGNTIYF. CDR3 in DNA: TGTGCCACCAGTGATTCCGGGGGACTGAGCTCTGGAAACACCATATATTTT.

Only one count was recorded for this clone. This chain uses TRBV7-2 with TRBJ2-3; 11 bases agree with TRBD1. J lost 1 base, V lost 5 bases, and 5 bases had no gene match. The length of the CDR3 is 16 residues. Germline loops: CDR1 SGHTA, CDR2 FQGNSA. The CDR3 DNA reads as TGTGCCAGCAGCCCAGGGACAGGGGGTGGCACAGATACGCAGTATTTT. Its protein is CASSPGTGGGTDTQYF.

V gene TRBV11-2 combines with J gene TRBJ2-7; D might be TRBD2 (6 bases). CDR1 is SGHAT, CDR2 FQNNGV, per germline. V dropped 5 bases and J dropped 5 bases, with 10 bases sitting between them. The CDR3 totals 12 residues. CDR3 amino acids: CASSRAGHEQYF. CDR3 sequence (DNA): TGTGCCAGCAGCCGAGCGGGCCACGAGCAGTACTTC.

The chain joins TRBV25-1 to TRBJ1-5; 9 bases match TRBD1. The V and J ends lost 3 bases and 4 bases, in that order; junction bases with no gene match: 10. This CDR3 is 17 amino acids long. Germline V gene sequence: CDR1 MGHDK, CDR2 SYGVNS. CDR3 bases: TGTGCCAGCAGTGATTCCCGGGACAGGGCACTGAATCAGCCCCAGCATTTT. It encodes CASSDSRDRALNQPQHF.